This T cell receptor beta chain was obtained from a study of shared clonotypes between healthy human individuals. Measured with immunoSEQ multiplex PCR; TCRdb has only the in-frame clones, and not every one. The repertoire consists of about 690,000 clones, with about 90% occurring once and the leading ten covering 34%. V was pared by 4 bases and J by 1 base, with 8 bases between. Germline V gene lookup returns CDR1 MDHEN and CDR2 SYDVKM. This CDR3 has 14 amino acids. The chain links TRBV28 to TRBJ1-5, with D unclear. Material for sequencing was memory CD8+ T cells from PBMCs. Subset specified: CD45RO+ cells pooled with CCR7-negative TemRA cells. This TCR was sampled from a man aged 18 to 29 in good health. Some clones in this sample may be carry-over from other donors' samples. The CDR3 loop reads CASSSEGSNQPQHF. The CDR3 DNA sequence: TGTGCCAGCAGTTCGGAGGGAAGCAATCAGCCCCAGCATTTT.